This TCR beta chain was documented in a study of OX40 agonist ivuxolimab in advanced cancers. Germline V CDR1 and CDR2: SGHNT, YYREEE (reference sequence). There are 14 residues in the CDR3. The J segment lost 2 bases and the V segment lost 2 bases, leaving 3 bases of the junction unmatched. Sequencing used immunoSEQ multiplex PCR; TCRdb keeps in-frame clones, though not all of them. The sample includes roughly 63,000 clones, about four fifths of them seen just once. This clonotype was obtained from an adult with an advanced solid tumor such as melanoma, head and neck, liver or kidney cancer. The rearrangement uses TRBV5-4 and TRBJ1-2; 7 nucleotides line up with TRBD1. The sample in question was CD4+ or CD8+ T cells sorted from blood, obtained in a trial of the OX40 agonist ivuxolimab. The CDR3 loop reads CASSFGTANYGYTF. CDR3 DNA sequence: TGTGCCAGCAGCTTCGGGACAGCGAACTATGGCTACACCTTC.